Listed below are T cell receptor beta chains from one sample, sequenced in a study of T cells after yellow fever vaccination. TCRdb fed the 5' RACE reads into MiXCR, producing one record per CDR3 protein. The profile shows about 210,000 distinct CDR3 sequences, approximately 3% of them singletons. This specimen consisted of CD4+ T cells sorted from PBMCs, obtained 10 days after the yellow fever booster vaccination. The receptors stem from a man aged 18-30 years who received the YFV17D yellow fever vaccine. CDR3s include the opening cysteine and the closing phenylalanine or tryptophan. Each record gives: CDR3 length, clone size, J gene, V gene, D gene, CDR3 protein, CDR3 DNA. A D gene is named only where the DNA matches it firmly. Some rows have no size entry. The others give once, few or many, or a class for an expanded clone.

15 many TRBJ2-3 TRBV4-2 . CASSFRTGLADTQYF TGTGCCAGCAGCTTCCGCACGGGGTTGGCAGATACGCAGTATTTT
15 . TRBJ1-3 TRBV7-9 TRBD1 CASSLRGQIRNTIYF TGTGCCAGCAGCTTAAGGGGACAGATCAGAAACACCATATATTTT
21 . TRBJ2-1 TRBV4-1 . CASSRRQDSMRPGGHRNEQFF TGCGCCAGCAGCCGCCGCCAAGATTCGATGAGACCCGGGGGCCACCGCAATGAGCAGTTCTTC
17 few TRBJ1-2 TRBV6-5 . CASRDGSNREANYGYTF TGTGCCAGCAGGGACGGAAGTAACAGGGAAGCTAACTATGGCTACACCTTC
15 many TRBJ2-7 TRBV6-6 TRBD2 CASRELAGGSYEQYF TGTGCCAGCAGAGAACTAGCGGGGGGGTCCTACGAGCAGTACTTC
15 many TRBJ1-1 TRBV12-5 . CASGLPGTGSPEAFF TGTGCTAGTGGTTTGCCCGGGACGGGAAGCCCTGAAGCTTTCTTT
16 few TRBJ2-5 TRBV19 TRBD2 CASSIPQTSGQETQYF TGTGCCAGTAGTATCCCCCAAACTAGCGGTCAAGAGACCCAGTACTTC
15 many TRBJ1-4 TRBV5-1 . CASSLAGGAGEKLFF TGCGCCAGCAGCTTGGCCGGGGGCGCAGGTGAAAAACTGTTTTTT
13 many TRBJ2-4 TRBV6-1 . CASSEVTENIQYF TGTGCCAGCAGTGAAGTAACTGAGAACATTCAGTACTTC
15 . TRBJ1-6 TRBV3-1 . CASSQGSGGNSPLHF TGTGCCAGCAGCCAAGGGTCTGGGGGTAATTCACCCCTCCACTTT
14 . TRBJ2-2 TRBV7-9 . CASSLPRNTGELFF TGTGCCAGCAGCCTGCCCAGGAACACCGGGGAGCTGTTTTTT
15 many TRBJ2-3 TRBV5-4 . CASSLDGGFTDTQYF TGTGCCAGCAGCTTGGACGGGGGTTTCACAGATACGCAGTATTTT
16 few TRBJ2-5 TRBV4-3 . CASSPLRGGPIGTQYF TGCGCCAGCAGCCCTCTCCGCGGGGGCCCCATCGGGACCCAGTACTTC
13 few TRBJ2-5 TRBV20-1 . CSAPEAGIETQYF TGCAGTGCTCCGGAGGCCGGAATAGAGACCCAGTACTTC
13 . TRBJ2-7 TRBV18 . CASSPIAGYEQYF TGTGCCAGCTCACCGATCGCGGGATACGAGCAGTACTTC
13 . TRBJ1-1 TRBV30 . CAWKEPGWTEAFF TGTGCCTGGAAGGAACCGGGGTGGACTGAAGCTTTCTTT
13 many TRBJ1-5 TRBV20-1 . CSARDGRNQPQHF TGCAGTGCTAGAGATGGCAGGAATCAGCCCCAGCATTTT
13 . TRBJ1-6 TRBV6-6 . CASSYIENSPLHF TGTGCCAGCAGTTACATCGAGAATTCACCCCTCCACTTT
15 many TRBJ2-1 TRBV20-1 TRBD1 CSAYPDRDGKNEQFF TGCAGTGCCTACCCGGACAGGGATGGTAAGAATGAGCAGTTCTTC
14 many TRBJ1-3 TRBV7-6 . CASSSGVPGNTIYF TGTGCCAGCAGCTCCGGGGTCCCTGGAAACACCATATATTTT
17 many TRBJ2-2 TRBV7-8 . CASSLVGHPLSTGELFF TGTGCCAGCAGCTTAGTTGGCCACCCATTGAGCACCGGGGAGCTGTTTTTT
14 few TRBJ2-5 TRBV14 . CASSPGLALGTQYF TGTGCCAGCAGCCCGGGCCTGGCATTAGGGACCCAGTACTTC
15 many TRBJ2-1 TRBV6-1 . CASSEAADGYNEQFF TGTGCCAGCAGTGAAGCCGCGGACGGCTACAATGAGCAGTTCTTC
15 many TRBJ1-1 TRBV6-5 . CASSYSSRSGTEAFF TGTGCCAGCAGTTACTCATCTCGCTCGGGCACTGAAGCTTTCTTT
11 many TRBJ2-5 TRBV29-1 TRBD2 CSAGLEETQYF TGCAGCGCCGGACTAGAAGAGACCCAGTACTTC
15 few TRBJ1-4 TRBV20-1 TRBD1 CSARDQTGGGEKLFF TGCAGTGCTAGAGACCAGACAGGGGGTGGAGAAAAACTGTTTTTT
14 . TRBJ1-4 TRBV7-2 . CASSLRQDSEKLFF TGTGCCAGCAGCTTAAGGCAGGACTCCGAAAAACTGTTTTTT
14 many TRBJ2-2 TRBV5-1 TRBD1 CASSTGDGTGELFF TGCGCCAGCAGCACAGGGGACGGCACCGGGGAGCTGTTTTTT
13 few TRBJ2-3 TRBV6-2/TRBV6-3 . CASSNGGTDTQYF TGTGCCAGCAGTAACGGCGGCACAGATACGCAGTATTTT
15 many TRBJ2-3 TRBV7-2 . CASSVTSDGADTQYF TGTGCCAGCAGCGTGACTAGTGATGGGGCAGATACGCAGTATTTT
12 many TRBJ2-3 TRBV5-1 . CASSLGQDTQYF TGCGCCAGCAGCTTGGGCCAAGATACGCAGTATTTT
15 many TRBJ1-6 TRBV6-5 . CASSLGPLYNSPLHF TGTGCCAGCAGTCTGGGTCCGCTCTATAATTCACCCCTCCACTTT
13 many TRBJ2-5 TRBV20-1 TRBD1 CSARRTGEETQYF TGCAGTGCTAGACGGACAGGGGAAGAGACCCAGTACTTC
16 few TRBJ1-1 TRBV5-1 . CASSLYANGGRTEAFF TGCGCCAGCAGCTTGTACGCAAACGGGGGGAGAACTGAAGCTTTCTTT
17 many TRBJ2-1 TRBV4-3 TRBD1 CASSQDRRTGDYNEQFF TGCGCCAGCAGCCAGGACCGCAGGACAGGGGATTACAATGAGCAGTTCTTC
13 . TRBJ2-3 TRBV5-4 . CASSPFQRNTQYF TGTGCCAGCAGCCCCTTCCAGCGGAATACGCAGTATTTT
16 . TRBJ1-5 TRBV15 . CATSLSLGREGQPQHF TGTGCCACCAGTTTGAGCCTGGGAAGGGAGGGTCAGCCCCAGCATTTT